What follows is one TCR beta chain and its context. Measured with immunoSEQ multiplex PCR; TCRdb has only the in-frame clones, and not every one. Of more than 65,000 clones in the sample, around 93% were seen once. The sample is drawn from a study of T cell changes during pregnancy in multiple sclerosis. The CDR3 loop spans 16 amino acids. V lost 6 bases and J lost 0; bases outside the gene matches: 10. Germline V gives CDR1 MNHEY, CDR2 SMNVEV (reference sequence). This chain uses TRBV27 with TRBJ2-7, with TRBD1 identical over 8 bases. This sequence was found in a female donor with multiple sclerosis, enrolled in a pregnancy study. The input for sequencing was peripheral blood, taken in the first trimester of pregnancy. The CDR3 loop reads CASSSLQGADSYEQYF. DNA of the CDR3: TGTGCCAGCAGCTCACTGCAGGGGGCTGACTCCTACGAGCAGTACTTC.